The present T cell receptor beta chain was sequenced within a study of cytomegalovirus exposure and HLA in healthy donors. V dropped 3 bases and J dropped 5; count of bases not matched to a gene: 0. This CDR3 spans 12 amino acids. CDR1 and CDR2 (germline): SGHRS, YFSETQ. The primer mix had 60 Vbeta and 13 Jbeta primers. Per the original data handling: A later analysis tallied tens of millions of unique TCR beta chains, about 9.9 million of them shared. TCRdb's table, derived via immunoSEQ multiplex PCR, lists solely in-frame clones and lacks some. V, J and clone size derive from that table, while D and trimming were established from the DNA sequence. The sample has roughly 65,000 clones; around 77% are singletons. In regard to this clone: Its cognate antigen is unknown.

Study-wide findings and caveats: Rarity characterized most TCR sequences, yet some public TCRs appeared in many donors.

This TCR was sampled from a woman aged 25-40 years in good health and CMV-seronegative. This chain joins TRBV5-1 and TRBJ1-1, with 8 bases aligning to TRBD1. Sequenced: PBMCs. In DNA form, the CDR3 reads TGCGCCAGCAGCTACAGGGGGACTGAAGCTTTCTTT. It encodes CASSYRGTEAFF. Using reference TRBV5-1 and TRBJ1-1 for the parts outside the CDR3, the full variable domain is KAGVTQTPRYLIKTRGQQVTLSCSPISGHRSVSWYQQTPGQGLQFLFEYFSETQRNKGNFPGRFSGRQFSNSRSEMNVSTLELGDSALYLCASSYRGTEAFFGQGTRLTVV.